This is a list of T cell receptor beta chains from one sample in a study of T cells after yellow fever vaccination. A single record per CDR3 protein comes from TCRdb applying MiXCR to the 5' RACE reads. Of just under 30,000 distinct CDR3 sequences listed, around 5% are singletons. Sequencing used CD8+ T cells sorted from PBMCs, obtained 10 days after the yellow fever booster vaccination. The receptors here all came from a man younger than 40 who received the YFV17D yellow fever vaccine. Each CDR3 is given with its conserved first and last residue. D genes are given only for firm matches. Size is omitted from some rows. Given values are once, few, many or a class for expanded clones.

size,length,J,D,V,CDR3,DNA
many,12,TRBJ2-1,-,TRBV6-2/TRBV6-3,CASSLLSNEQFF,TGTGCCAGCAGTTTACTAAGCAATGAGCAGTTCTTC
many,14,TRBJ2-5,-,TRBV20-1,CSARDLKGKETQYF,TGCAGTGCTAGAGATTTAAAAGGGAAGGAGACCCAGTACTTC
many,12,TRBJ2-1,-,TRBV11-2,CASSLGDNEQFF,TGTGCCAGCAGCTTAGGTGACAATGAGCAGTTCTTC
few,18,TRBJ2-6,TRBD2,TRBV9,CASSAILAGVSGANVLTF,TGTGCCAGCAGCGCAATACTAGCGGGAGTCTCTGGGGCCAACGTCCTGACTTTC
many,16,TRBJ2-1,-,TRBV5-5,CASSLVVAASYNEQFF,TGTGCCAGCAGCTTGGTGGTAGCGGCCTCCTACAATGAGCAGTTCTTC
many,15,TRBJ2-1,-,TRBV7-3,CASSLNALPVREQFF,TGTGCCAGCAGCTTAAATGCACTACCGGTGCGTGAGCAGTTCTTC
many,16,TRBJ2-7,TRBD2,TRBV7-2,CASSTSLAGGFYEQYF,TGTGCCAGCAGCACATCCTTAGCGGGAGGTTTCTACGAGCAGTACTTC
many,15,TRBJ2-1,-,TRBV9,CASSQWDDGGYEQFF,TGTGCCAGCAGCCAGTGGGATGACGGAGGTTATGAGCAGTTCTTC
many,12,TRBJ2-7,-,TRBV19,CASSIVGLEQYF,TGTGCCAGTAGTATAGTAGGGTTGGAGCAGTACTTC
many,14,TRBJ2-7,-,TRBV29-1,CSGGPGRGAREQYF,TGCAGCGGTGGCCCAGGCCGGGGGGCAAGGGAGCAGTACTTC
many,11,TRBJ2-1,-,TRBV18,CASSPGPDVFF,TGTGCCAGCTCACCTGGACCAGACGTGTTCTTC
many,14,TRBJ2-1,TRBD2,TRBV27,CASKSGIPSNEQFF,TGTGCCAGCAAAAGCGGGATCCCTTCCAATGAGCAGTTCTTC
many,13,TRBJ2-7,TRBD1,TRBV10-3,CAIRTGETYEQYF,TGTGCCATCCGGACAGGGGAAACCTACGAGCAGTACTTC
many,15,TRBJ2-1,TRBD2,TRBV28,CASRTGTSGKNEQFF,TGTGCCAGCAGGACCGGGACTAGCGGGAAAAATGAGCAGTTCTTC
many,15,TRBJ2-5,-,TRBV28,CASSLQLLSGETQYF,TGTGCCAGCAGTTTACAGCTCCTAAGTGGGGAGACCCAGTACTTC
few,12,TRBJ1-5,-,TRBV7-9,CASSLGTQPQHF,TGTGCCAGCAGCTTAGGTACTCAGCCCCAGCATTTT
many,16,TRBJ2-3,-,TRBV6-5,CASSYSLAVSTDTQYF,TGTGCCAGCAGTTACTCCCTAGCAGTTAGCACAGATACGCAGTATTTT
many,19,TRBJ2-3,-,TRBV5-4,CASSSQIILTGTKTDTQYF,TGTGCCAGCAGCTCCCAGATAATACTTACAGGGACGAAAACAGATACGCAGTATTTT
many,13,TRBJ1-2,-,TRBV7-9,CASSSTALYGYTF,TGTGCCAGCAGCTCGACAGCCCTCTATGGCTACACCTTC
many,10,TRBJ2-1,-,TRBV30,CAWSINEQFF,TGTGCCTGGTCAATCAATGAGCAGTTCTTC
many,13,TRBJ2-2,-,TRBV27,CASSFSPPGELFF,TGTGCCAGCAGTTTCAGCCCCCCCGGGGAGCTGTTTTTT
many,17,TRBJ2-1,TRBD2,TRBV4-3,CASSQDTTAGGYNEQFF,TGCGCCAGCAGCCAAGATACGACAGCGGGGGGGTACAATGAGCAGTTCTTC
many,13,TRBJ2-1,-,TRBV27,CASSLGRNNEQFF,TGTGCCAGCAGTTTAGGCAGGAACAATGAGCAGTTCTTC
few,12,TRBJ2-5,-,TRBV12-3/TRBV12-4,CASSQEGETQYF,TGTGCCAGCAGCCAGGAGGGAGAGACCCAGTACTTC
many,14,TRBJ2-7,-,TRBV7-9,CASSLVGPGNEQYF,TGTGCCAGCAGCTTAGTGGGTCCGGGTAACGAGCAGTACTTC
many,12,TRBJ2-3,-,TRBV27,CASSHSTDTQYF,TGTGCCAGCAGTCATAGCACAGATACGCAGTATTTT
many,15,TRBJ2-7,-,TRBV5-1,CASREGPLSSYEQYF,TGCGCCAGCAGAGAGGGCCCCCTAAGCTCCTACGAGCAGTACTTC
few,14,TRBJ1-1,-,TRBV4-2,CASSQEGGGAEAFF,TGTGCCAGCAGCCAAGAGGGGGGAGGCGCTGAAGCTTTCTTT
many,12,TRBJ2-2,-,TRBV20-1,CSARDGTGELFF,TGCAGTGCTAGAGACGGCACCGGGGAGCTGTTTTTT
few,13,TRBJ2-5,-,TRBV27,CASSLEGQETQYF,TGTGCCAGCAGTTTAGAGGGTCAAGAGACCCAGTACTTC
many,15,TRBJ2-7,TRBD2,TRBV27,CASSLGLAGSYEQYF,TGTGCCAGCAGTCTGGGACTAGCGGGCTCCTACGAGCAGTACTTC
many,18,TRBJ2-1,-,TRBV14,CASSQDLTGRVDSYEQFF,TGTGCCAGCAGCCAAGACCTTACAGGGCGGGTGGATAGTTATGAGCAGTTCTTC
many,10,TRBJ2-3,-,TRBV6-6,CASTSDTQYF,TGTGCCAGCACCTCAGATACGCAGTATTTT
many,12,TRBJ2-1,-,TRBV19,CASSNLGNEQFF,TGTGCCAGTAGTAACCTAGGTAATGAGCAGTTCTTC
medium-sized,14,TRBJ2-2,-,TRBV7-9,CASSLNPNTGELFF,TGTGCCAGCAGCTTAAACCCGAACACCGGGGAGCTGTTTTTT
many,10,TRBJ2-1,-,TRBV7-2,CASSSSTQFF,TGTGCCAGCAGCTCCTCCACCCAGTTCTTC
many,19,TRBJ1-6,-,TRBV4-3,CASSQDPPGAHSYNSPLHF,TGCGCCAGCAGCCAAGACCCGCCAGGGGCACACTCCTATAATTCACCCCTCCACTTT
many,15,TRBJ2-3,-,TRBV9,CASSESGGLGPAQYF,TGTGCCAGCAGCGAAAGTGGCGGTTTAGGCCCTGCGCAGTATTTT
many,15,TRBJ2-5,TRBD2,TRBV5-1,CASSLALAGQETQYF,TGCGCCAGCAGCTTGGCATTAGCGGGCCAAGAGACCCAGTACTTC
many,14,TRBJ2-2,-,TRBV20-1,CSATSGKNTGELFF,TGCAGTGCTACCTCGGGGAAGAACACCGGGGAGCTGTTTTTT
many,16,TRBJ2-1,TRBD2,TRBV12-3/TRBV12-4,CASSSRGTSGYNEQFF,TGTGCCAGCAGTTCCCGGGGGACTAGCGGCTACAATGAGCAGTTCTTC
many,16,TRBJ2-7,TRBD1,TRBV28,CASSLSGQGFSYEQYF,TGTGCCAGCAGTTTATCGGGACAGGGTTTCTCCTACGAGCAGTACTTC
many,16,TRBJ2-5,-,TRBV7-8,CASSSLQDLSRETQYF,TGTGCCAGCAGCTCTTTACAAGACTTATCGCGAGAGACCCAGTACTTC
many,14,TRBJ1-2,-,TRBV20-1,CSARGPGEIHGYTF,TGCAGTGCTAGAGGGCCGGGAGAAATCCATGGCTACACCTTC
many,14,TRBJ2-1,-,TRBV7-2,CASGFWSSYNEQFF,TGTGCCAGCGGATTCTGGAGCTCCTACAATGAGCAGTTCTTC
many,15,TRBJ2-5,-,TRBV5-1,CASSYEQAFQETQYF,TGCGCCAGCAGCTATGAACAGGCCTTCCAAGAGACCCAGTACTTC
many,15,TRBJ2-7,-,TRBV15,CATSGLGSSSYEQYF,TGTGCCACCAGCGGCCTCGGGTCAAGCTCCTACGAGCAGTACTTC
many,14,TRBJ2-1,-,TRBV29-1,CSVVDREGYNEQFF,TGCAGCGTTGTTGACAGGGAGGGTTACAATGAGCAGTTCTTC
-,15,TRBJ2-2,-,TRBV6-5,CASSYSRLGAGELFF,TGTGCCAGCAGTTACTCAAGACTAGGGGCCGGGGAGCTGTTTTTT
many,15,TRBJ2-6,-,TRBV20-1,CSARDLDFGANVLTF,TGCAGTGCTAGAGATTTGGATTTTGGGGCCAACGTCCTGACTTTC
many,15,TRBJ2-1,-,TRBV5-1,CASSLVGVLYNEQFF,TGCGCCAGCAGCTTGGTGGGGGTCCTCTACAATGAGCAGTTCTTC
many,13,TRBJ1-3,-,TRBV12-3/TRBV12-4,CASLGGTLGTIYF,TGTGCCAGCTTGGGGGGAACCCTGGGCACCATATATTTT
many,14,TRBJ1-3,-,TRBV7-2,CASSLIGTGNTIYF,TGTGCCAGCAGCTTAATAGGGACTGGAAACACCATATATTTT
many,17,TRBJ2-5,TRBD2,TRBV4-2,CASSRLTGTSGKETQYF,TGTGCCAGCAGCCGGCTAACGGGAACTAGCGGGAAAGAGACCCAGTACTTC
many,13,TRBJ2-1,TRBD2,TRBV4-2,CASSLGLANEQFF,TGTGCCAGCAGCCTAGGACTAGCAAATGAGCAGTTCTTC
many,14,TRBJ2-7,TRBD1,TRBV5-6,CASSTLQGPYEQYF,TGTGCCAGCAGCACCCTACAGGGGCCCTACGAGCAGTACTTC